The 5 T cell receptor beta chains reported below all come from one sample, sequenced in a study of Tregs in tolerant kidney transplant recipients. Profiled with immunoSEQ multiplex PCR; TCRdb holds only in-frame clones, not every one. The data contain about 240,000 clones, roughly 80% of them singletons. Specimen: CD4+ T cells from blood. Source of these receptors: a human donor in good health.

The chain joins TRBV25-1 to TRBJ2-7, with 7 positions matching TRBD2. Germline CDR1 is MGHDK and CDR2 is SYGVNS. V was clipped by 1 base and J by 5 bases; unmatched bases: 8. CDR3 size: 15 residues. The CDR3 spells CASSESGGVGHEQYF. The CDR3 DNA sequence: TGTGCCAGCAGTGAATCTGGGGGGGTCGGTCACGAGCAGTACTTC.

CDR3 in amino acids: CASSFQVNTGELFF. CDR3 in DNA: TGTGCCAGCAGCTTTCAGGTTAACACCGGGGAGCTGTTTTTT. The J gene is TRBJ2-2, the V gene TRBV7-3; no reliable D call. The CDR3 runs to 14 residues. Germline CDR1 and CDR2: SGHTA and FQGTGA. The V and J ends lost 3 bases and 2 bases respectively, with 7 bases between them.

J is TRBJ2-1 and V is TRBV7-8, with 11 nucleotides matching TRBD2. V lost 0 bases and J lost 4; bases outside the gene matches: 5. The CDR3 has 17 residues. Per the germline V gene, CDR1 is SGHVS and CDR2 is FQNEAQ. CDR3 DNA: TGTGCCAGCAGCTTAGCCCTAGCGGGAGGACCATACAATGAGCAGTTCTTC. The encoded protein is CASSLALAGGPYNEQFF.

The rearrangement joins TRBV5-1 to TRBJ1-2; D gene ambiguous. The germline gives CDR1 SGHRS, CDR2 YFSETQ. Trimming removed 0 bases at V and 0 bases at J, with 9 bases between. CDR3 length: 15 amino acids. The CDR3 region has the DNA TGCGCCAGCAGCTTGGCGACGGATACTAACTATGGCTACACCTTC. This translates into CASSLATDTNYGYTF. Filled out from reference TRBV5-1 and TRBJ1-2, the complete variable domain reads KAGVTQTPRYLIKTRGQQVTLSCSPISGHRSVSWYQQTPGQGLQFLFEYFSETQRNKGNFPGRFSGRQFSNSRSEMNVSTLELGDSALYLCASSLATDTNYGYTFGSGTRLTVV.

Written as DNA, the CDR3 is TGTGCCAGTAGTATAGCTAGTCTAGCGGGGAACTCCTACGAGCAGTACTTC. Its translation: CASSIASLAGNSYEQYF. The chain is built from TRBV19 and TRBJ2-7, with TRBD2 identical over 9 bases. The V and J ends lost 1 base and 0 bases, in that order; junction bases with no gene match: 7. CDR1 and CDR2 from the germline V gene are LNHDA and SQIVND (reference sequence). The CDR3 is 17 amino acids.